The subject of this entry is one TCR beta chain. What it binds is not known. The study sequenced cultured CD4+ T cell DNA using the Oncomine TCR Beta short-read assay. TCRdb processed the PCR reads anew with MiXCR; each CDR3 protein has one entry. The data show tens of thousands of distinct CDR3 sequences, 50% seen once. Per germline, CDR1 SGHNT and CDR2 YENEEA. The length of the CDR3 is 14 residues. With 4 bases removed from V and 2 bases from J, the gap between germline ends came to 11 bases. Treatment: roughly ten-day PBMC culture with coronavirus spike peptide pools or control peptides (ViraFEST assay). This entry belongs to a study of vaccination and CD4 T cells after COVID-19. Whole-study context: Two of the convalescents were Hispanic, and the group consisted of six males and four females. Convalescent patients gave post-COVID blood a median about 100 days post-diagnosis, range 35 to 161. General study findings and limits: Median 86.3% of reactive clones detected in convalescent patients emerged only post-vaccination.

The chain combines TRBV11-3 with TRBJ1-1, with D perhaps matching TRBD1 (6 bases). The source was CD4+ T cells from blood, cultured in vitro, collected before SARS-CoV-2 vaccination. The TCR originated in a human donor who received a COVID-19 vaccine. The CDR3 nucleotides are TGTGCCAGCAGCTCCGGGACACAAAACACTGAAGCTTTCTTT. As protein: CASSSGTQNTEAFF.